The table lists the clone carrying this T cell receptor beta chain with a count of one. This entry is derived from a study of blood T cell repertoires in COVID-19. The method was immunoSEQ multiplex PCR; TCRdb's version includes in-frame clones alone and lacks a portion of them. The sample has approximately 150,000 clones, roughly 88% seen once. The germline V gene has CDR1 SGHTS and CDR2 YDEGEE. Trimming took 0 bases from V and 6 from J; bases not matched to a gene: 5. This CDR3 has 15 amino acids. The V and J genes are TRBV5-8 and TRBJ2-3, with TRBD2 matching 9 bases. The clonotype originates from a man aged 70 or older with active COVID-19. The sequenced sample was peripheral blood. The DNA for the CDR3 is TGTGCCAGCAGCTTGGCTCTAGCGGGATATGATACGCAGTATTTT. This encodes CASSLALAGYDTQYF.